These T cell receptor beta chains were read from a single sample in a study of blood T cell repertoires in COVID-19. Only in-frame clones appear in the TCRdb table, and some are missing; sequencing was by immunoSEQ multiplex PCR. The table has tens of thousands of clones, 65% to 85% seen once. The sample was peripheral blood. The receptors were gathered from a woman aged 55-70 years with acute or convalescent COVID-19. The CDR3 runs from the conserved cysteine through the conserved F or W. The D gene is left open where the match is weak. Rows give clone size only sometimes, using once, few, many, or a class for an expanded clone.

NA TRBJ2-3 TRBV12-2 16 NA CARRSGGLSSTDTQYF TGTGCGAGACGGAGCGGGGGGCTCTCTAGCACAGATACGCAGTATTTT
NA TRBJ1-2 TRBV12-3/TRBV12-4 13 NA CASSSGTANGYTF TGTGCCAGCAGCAGCGGGACGGCAAATGGCTACACCTTC
NA TRBJ2-2 TRBV12-3/TRBV12-4 13 TRBD1 CASSQTGTGELFF TGTGCCAGCAGTCAGACAGGGACCGGGGAGCTGTTTTTT
NA TRBJ1-2 TRBV2 15 NA CASSDPGSTNYGYTF TGTGCCAGCAGTGACCCGGGATCGACTAACTATGGCTACACCTTC
NA TRBJ1-5 TRBV7-2 15 NA CASSLSRGANQPQHF TGTGCCAGCAGCTTATCACGGGGGGCAAATCAGCCCCAGCATTTT
NA TRBJ1-5 TRBV2 14 NA CASSETYSNQPQHF TGTGCCAGCAGTGAGACTTATAGCAATCAGCCCCAGCATTTT
NA TRBJ1-1 TRBV3-1/TRBV3-2 13 NA CASSQEEDTEAFF TGTGCCAGCAGCCAAGAGGAGGACACTGAAGCTTTCTTT
NA TRBJ1-6 TRBV7-2 16 TRBD1 CASSLGVGQGSSPLHF TGTGCCAGCAGCTTGGGAGTAGGACAGGGAAGTTCACCCCTCCACTTT
NA TRBJ1-2 TRBV7-3 15 TRBD1 CASSPRTGMDYGYTF TGTGCCAGCAGCCCCAGGACAGGGATGGACTATGGCTACACCTTC
NA TRBJ1-2 TRBV6-2/TRBV6-3 16 NA CASSYTHGRGEGGYTF TGTGCCAGCAGTTACACCCACGGGCGGGGTGAAGGTGGCTACACCTTC
NA TRBJ2-7 TRBV5-4 15 TRBD1 CASSPRDRGNYEQYF TGTGCCAGCAGCCCCCGGGACAGGGGGAACTACGAGCAGTACTTC
few TRBJ2-7 TRBV11-1 14 NA CASSLTDSDSEQYF TGTGCCAGCAGCTTAACTGACTCCGATAGTGAGCAGTACTTC
NA TRBJ1-6 TRBV6-5 13 NA CASRRDRNSPLHF TGTGCCAGCAGACGTGACAGAAATTCACCCCTCCACTTT
NA TRBJ2-2 TRBV5-1 14 NA CASSLGPSTGELFF TGCGCCAGCAGCTTGGGCCCCAGCACCGGGGAGCTGTTTTTT
NA TRBJ2-1 TRBV30 16 NA CAWSVFLEGFYNEQFF TGTGCCTGGAGTGTATTTCTTGAGGGTTTCTACAATGAGCAGTTCTTC
once TRBJ1-1 TRBV19 14 NA CASSITGVNTEAFF TGTGCCAGTAGTATAACAGGTGTGAACACTGAAGCTTTCTTT
few TRBJ1-2 TRBV14 14 NA CASSQAGGGGGYTF TGTGCCAGCAGCCAAGCTGGGGGCGGGGGTGGCTACACCTTC
NA TRBJ2-7 TRBV27 15 NA CASSLREGGTYEQYF TGTGCCAGCAGTTTGAGGGAAGGAGGGACCTACGAGCAGTACTTC
once TRBJ2-3 TRBV7-9 14 TRBD2 CASSPGTSGDTQYF TGTGCCAGCAGCCCAGGGACTAGCGGAGATACGCAGTATTTT
NA TRBJ1-2 TRBV28 12 NA CASTLSGYGYTF TGTGCCAGCACCTTGTCAGGGTATGGCTACACCTTC
many TRBJ2-1 TRBV2 18 TRBD2 CASSRLAGGPKEYNEQFF TGTGCCAGCAGTCGACTAGCGGGAGGGCCTAAGGAGTACAATGAGCAGTTCTTC
few TRBJ2-3 TRBV4-3 16 TRBD2 CASSQEASGGPDTQYF TGCGCCAGCAGCCAAGAGGCTAGCGGGGGGCCAGATACGCAGTATTTT
NA TRBJ2-7 TRBV27 16 TRBD2 CASSSAGTTPAYEQYF TGTGCCAGCAGTAGCGCCGGGACTACCCCAGCCTACGAGCAGTACTTC
few TRBJ1-1 TRBV6-6 15 NA CASTVWGQMNTEAFF TGTGCCAGCACCGTCTGGGGGCAGATGAACACTGAAGCTTTCTTT
NA TRBJ2-7 TRBV11-3 12 NA CASSLRGYEQYF TGTGCCAGCAGCTTACGGGGCTACGAGCAGTACTTC
NA TRBJ1-3 TRBV2 16 NA CASSDGLEFSGNTIYF TGTGCCAGCAGTGACGGATTGGAGTTCTCTGGAAACACCATATATTTT
NA TRBJ1-5 TRBV6-2/TRBV6-3 16 TRBD1 CASSSPGTGDNQPQHF TGTGCCAGCAGTTCCCCCGGGACAGGAGACAATCAGCCCCAGCATTTT
NA TRBJ1-2 TRBV7-9 12 NA CASSLVLYGYTF TGTGCCAGCAGCTTAGTTCTGTATGGCTACACCTTC
few TRBJ1-2 TRBV6-5 15 NA CASSPPTAKLYGYTF TGTGCCAGCAGTCCTCCGACAGCCAAGCTTTATGGCTACACCTTC
NA TRBJ2-3 TRBV19 15 TRBD2 CASSTPGAGGDTQYF TGTGCCAGTAGTACCCCTGGGGCGGGGGGAGATACGCAGTATTTT
NA TRBJ1-2 TRBV27 14 TRBD1 CASSFRTGGSGYTF TGTGCCAGCAGTTTCCGGACAGGGGGCTCTGGCTACACCTTC
NA TRBJ1-1 TRBV30 13 NA CAWSHKIVYEAFF TGTGCCTGGAGTCACAAGATCGTGTACGAAGCTTTCTTT
NA TRBJ2-7 TRBV5-6 15 NA CASSLAGTGSYEQYF TGTGCCAGCAGCTTGGCAGGGACTGGCTCCTACGAGCAGTACTTC
NA TRBJ1-5 TRBV27 15 TRBD1 CASSLQGASLQPQHF TGTGCCAGCAGTCTACAGGGGGCGAGTCTTCAGCCCCAGCATTTT
NA TRBJ1-2 TRBV19 15 TRBD1 CASSNTGGQSFGYTF TGTGCCAGTAGCAACACTGGGGGACAGTCCTTTGGCTACACCTTC
few TRBJ1-5 TRBV27 12 NA CASSESNQPQHF TGTGCCAGCAGCGAGAGCAATCAGCCCCAGCATTTT
medium-sized TRBJ1-5 TRBV10-1 14 TRBD1 CARGHSQGVQPQHF TGCGCCAGAGGACATTCACAGGGGGTCCAGCCCCAGCATTTT
NA TRBJ1-2 TRBV7-2 12 TRBD1 CASRGQDYGYTF TGTGCCAGCAGAGGACAGGACTATGGCTACACCTTC
NA TRBJ1-6 TRBV9 16 TRBD1 CASSFRQGASNSPLHF TGTGCCAGCAGCTTTCGACAGGGGGCAAGTAATTCACCCCTCCACTTT
NA TRBJ2-1 TRBV18 15 TRBD1 CASSPGQARLGGQFF TGTGCCAGCTCACCCGGACAGGCGAGACTTGGAGGGCAGTTCTTC
NA TRBJ2-5 TRBV2 15 NA CASSELKGGGETQYF TGTGCCAGCAGTGAGCTAAAGGGAGGAGGGGAGACCCAGTACTTC
NA TRBJ1-6 TRBV9 12 NA CASSPSSSPLHF TGTGCCAGCAGCCCGTCGAGTTCACCCCTCCACTTT
few TRBJ2-7 TRBV6-6 16 TRBD1 CASRERTGHSEAEQYF TGTGCCAGCAGAGAAAGGACAGGCCACTCGGAGGCGGAGCAGTACTTC